This is a list of T cell receptor beta chains from one sample in a study of technical replicates of blood from several donors. The method was immunoSEQ multiplex PCR; TCRdb's version includes in-frame clones alone and lacks a portion of them. The sample lists about 83,000 clones, 75% to 95% occurring once. Sequenced sample: T cells isolated from PBMCs. The origin of the receptors is a human donor in good health. The CDR3 runs from the conserved cysteine through the conserved F or W. A D gene is named only where the DNA matches it firmly. The size entry is marked missing in some rows and otherwise reads once, few, many or a size class.

CDR3 protein	CDR3 DNA	clone size	J gene	D gene	V gene
CASSLNLRSGTVNTEAFF	TGTGCCAGCAGCTTAAACCTCCGTTCCGGGACAGTTAACACTGAAGCTTTCTTT	-	TRBJ1-1	TRBD1	TRBV7-2
CASDRGITEAFF	TGTGCCAGTGACAGGGGAATCACTGAAGCTTTCTTT	few	TRBJ1-1	TRBD1	TRBV9
CASSPGQGRQPQHF	TGTGCCAGCTCACCGGGACAGGGTCGGCAGCCCCAGCATTTT	-	TRBJ1-5	TRBD1	TRBV18
CASSDRGGEGNEQFF	TGCGCCAGCAGTGATAGGGGGGGCGAAGGCAATGAGCAGTTCTTC	-	TRBJ2-1	-	TRBV10-1
CASSLGQMNTEAFF	TGCGCCAGCAGCTTGGGACAGATGAACACTGAAGCTTTCTTT	-	TRBJ1-1	-	TRBV5-1
CASSFRVRAGELFF	TGTGCCAGCAGTTTCAGGGTTCGGGCCGGGGAGCTGTTTTTT	once	TRBJ2-2	-	TRBV28
CAWTEVGTGELFF	TGTGCCTGGACTGAAGTCGGCACCGGGGAGCTGTTTTTT	-	TRBJ2-2	-	TRBV30
CASSPGTVAKNIQYF	TGTGCCAGCAGCCCCGGGACAGTAGCCAAAAACATTCAGTACTTC	-	TRBJ2-4	TRBD1	TRBV6-6
CASSRTQSYEQYF	TGTGCCAGCAGCCGGACTCAATCCTACGAGCAGTACTTC	few	TRBJ2-7	-	TRBV5-4
CASSLEPTTNYEQYF	TGTGCCAGCAGCTTGGAGCCGACTACTAACTACGAGCAGTACTTC	-	TRBJ2-7	-	TRBV5-4
CASRGDRQETQYF	TGTGCCAGCAGGGGCGACAGGCAAGAGACCCAGTACTTC	-	TRBJ2-5	-	TRBV11-2
CASSLSRGNTEAFF	TGTGCCAGCAGCTTATCCAGGGGGAACACTGAAGCTTTCTTT	-	TRBJ1-1	-	TRBV7-2
CASKHQGNTEAFF	TGTGCCAGTAAGCACCAGGGAAACACTGAAGCTTTCTTT	-	TRBJ1-1	-	TRBV19
CASSQDPRGIYF	TGCGCCAGCAGCCAAGACCCCCGGGGAATATATTTT	-	TRBJ1-3	-	TRBV4-1
CASSLVGSMDTQYF	TGCGCCAGCAGCTTGGTCGGGAGTATGGATACGCAGTATTTT	-	TRBJ2-3	-	TRBV5-1
CASSYSPRDTEAFF	TGTGCCAGCAGTTACTCGCCCAGGGACACTGAAGCTTTCTTT	-	TRBJ1-1	-	TRBV6-5
CASTPAGGNTEAFF	TGCGCCAGCACCCCGGCAGGGGGCAACACTGAAGCTTTCTTT	-	TRBJ1-1	TRBD1	TRBV10-1
CASSQVYTRTSGSNEQFF	TGCGCCAGCAGCCAAGTTTATACAAGGACTAGCGGGAGTAATGAGCAGTTCTTC	-	TRBJ2-1	TRBD2	TRBV4-1
CASSQGGQSTDTQYF	TGTGCCAGCAGCCAGGGGGGTCAAAGCACAGATACGCAGTATTTT	-	TRBJ2-3	-	TRBV7-6
CAWTTVGNTIYF	TGTGCCTGGACGACAGTTGGAAACACCATATATTTT	few	TRBJ1-3	-	TRBV30
CAWSSGYYNEQFF	TGTGCCTGGAGTAGCGGCTATTACAATGAGCAGTTCTTC	-	TRBJ2-1	-	TRBV30
CASSPQPTGFSVEQFF	TGTGCCAGCAGCCCACAGCCGACAGGGTTTTCGGTTGAGCAGTTCTTC	once	TRBJ2-1	TRBD1	TRBV5-6
CASSPDGGNQPQHF	TGCGCCAGCAGCCCTGACGGGGGAAATCAGCCCCAGCATTTT	-	TRBJ1-5	-	TRBV5-1
CASSLELSGANVLTF	TGCGCCAGCAGCTTGGAGCTCTCTGGGGCCAACGTCCTGACTTTC	-	TRBJ2-6	-	TRBV5-1
CASSLQGKETQYF	TGTGCCAGCAGCCTACAGGGGAAAGAGACCCAGTACTTC	-	TRBJ2-5	TRBD1	TRBV5-4
CAWSVGGEQYF	TGTGCCTGGAGTGTGGGGGGCGAGCAGTACTTC	-	TRBJ2-7	-	TRBV30
CASSQDWDRSYEQYF	TGTGCCAGCAGCCAAGATTGGGACAGGTCCTACGAGCAGTACTTC	once	TRBJ2-7	TRBD1	TRBV14
CASSYSPDTGSKLFF	TGTGCCAGCAGTTACTCCCCGGACACAGGTTCAAAACTGTTTTTT	-	TRBJ1-4	-	TRBV6-5
CASSLQAMSGEQYF	TGTGCTAGCAGCTTACAAGCGATGTCTGGGGAGCAGTACTTC	-	TRBJ2-7	-	TRBV7-7
CASSEGASGANVLTF	TGCGCCAGCAGTGAAGGGGCATCTGGGGCCAACGTCCTGACTTTC	-	TRBJ2-6	-	TRBV10-1
CASSLGGSQPQHF	TGTGCCAGCAGCTTAGGTGGGAGTCAGCCCCAGCATTTT	-	TRBJ1-5	-	TRBV7-9
CASSFDGVNTEAFF	TGTGCCAGCAGTTTTGACGGAGTGAACACTGAAGCTTTCTTT	few	TRBJ1-1	-	TRBV28
CASSLRGRGINTEAFF	TGTGCCAGCAGTTTAAGGGGGCGCGGAATTAACACTGAAGCTTTCTTT	-	TRBJ1-1	TRBD1	TRBV27
CASSIGRDTQYF	TGTGCCAGTAGTATAGGGAGGGATACGCAGTATTTT	-	TRBJ2-3	-	TRBV19
CASSSVGRGRNTIYF	TGTGCCAGCAGCTCGGTGGGGAGAGGTCGAAACACCATATATTTT	-	TRBJ1-3	-	TRBV5-8
CARKGTSGRVSTDTQYF	TGCGCCAGAAAGGGGACTAGCGGGAGGGTTTCCACAGATACGCAGTATTTT	-	TRBJ2-3	TRBD2	TRBV10-1
CASGSGTFNQPQHF	TGTGCCAGCGGGTCGGGGACTTTTAATCAGCCCCAGCATTTT	few	TRBJ1-5	-	TRBV6-6
CASSRGTGNQPQHF	TGCGCCAGTTCCAGGGGGACTGGCAATCAGCCCCAGCATTTT	-	TRBJ1-5	TRBD1	TRBV5-1
CASSSNMDSHYGYTF	TGCGCCAGCAGCTCAAACATGGACAGCCACTATGGCTACACCTTC	-	TRBJ1-2	-	TRBV5-1
CAMDRPNTEAFF	TGTGCCATGGACAGGCCTAACACTGAAGCTTTCTTT	-	TRBJ1-1	TRBD1	TRBV2